The 3 T cell receptor beta chains reported below all come from one sample, sequenced in a study of tumor and adjacent non-tumor tissue in lung cancer. The template was RNA from unsorted bulk tissue. The normal lung tissue was taken more than 3 cm from the tumor edge. The library came from three nested PCR rounds adapted from ARM-PCR protocols. TCRdb ran MiXCR on the multiplex PCR reads and lists one entry per CDR3 protein. The table records roughly 70,000 distinct CDR3 sequences, approximately 68% of them present only once. The sample consisted of distant non-tumor lung tissue. All receptors come from a woman in her 50s with non-small cell lung cancer.

The V call is TRBV24-1, the J call TRBJ2-5; D is perhaps TRBD1 or TRBD2 (5 bases each). Between the trimmed V and J ends, which lost 3 bases and 5 bases, there was a span of 18 bases. The germline V gene has CDR1 KGHDR and CDR2 SFDVKD. The CDR3 is 16 amino acids. The CDR3 DNA sequence: TGTGCCACCAGTGATCCGGGACCCCCTTTACACGAGACCCAGTACTTC. This encodes CATSDPGPPLHETQYF.

There are a few counts of this clonotype. V and J are TRBV7-9 and TRBJ2-1; maybe TRBD2 (6 bases). From germline, CDR1 is SEHNR and CDR2 FQNEAQ (reference sequence). The CDR3 runs to 14 residues. The V gene lost 1 base and the J gene lost 8 bases, with 12 bases spanning the gap. The CDR3 nucleotides are TGTGCCAGCAGCTTAGAGCGGGCCCTGGATGAGCAGTTCTTC. It is translated as CASSLERALDEQFF.

About this clonotype itself: Possible read error: a much larger clone is one base away. The rearrangement uses TRBV20-1 and TRBJ2-3; no definite D call. The germline V gene has CDR1 DFQATT and CDR2 SNEGSKA (reference sequence). Trimming left V 3 bases short and J 6 bases short, with 13 bases between. The CDR3 sequence is 13 residues long. CDR3 DNA: TGCAGTGCTAGCGCGACCGATTACGATACGCAGTATTTT. Translating it yields CSASATDYDTQYF.